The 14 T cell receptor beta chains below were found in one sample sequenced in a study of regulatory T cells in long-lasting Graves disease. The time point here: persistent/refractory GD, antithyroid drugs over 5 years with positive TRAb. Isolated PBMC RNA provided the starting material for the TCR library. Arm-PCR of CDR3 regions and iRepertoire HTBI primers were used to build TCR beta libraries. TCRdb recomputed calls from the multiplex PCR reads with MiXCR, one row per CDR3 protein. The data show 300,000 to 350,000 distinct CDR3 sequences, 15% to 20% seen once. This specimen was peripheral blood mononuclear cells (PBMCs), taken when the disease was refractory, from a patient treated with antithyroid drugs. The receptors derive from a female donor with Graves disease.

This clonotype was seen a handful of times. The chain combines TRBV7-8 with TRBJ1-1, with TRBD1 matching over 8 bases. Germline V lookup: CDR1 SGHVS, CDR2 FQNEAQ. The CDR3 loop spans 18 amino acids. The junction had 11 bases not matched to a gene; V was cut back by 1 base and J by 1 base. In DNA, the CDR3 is TGTGCCAGCAGCTTAGAATTGGGCCTGGGACAGGCGAACACTGAAGCTTTCTTT. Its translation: CASSLELGLGQANTEAFF. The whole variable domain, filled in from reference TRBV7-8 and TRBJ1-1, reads GAGVSQSPRYKVAKRGQDVALRCDPISGHVSLFWYQQALGQGPEFLTYFQNEAQLDKSGLPSDRFFAERPEGSVSTLKIQRTQQEDSAVYLCASSLELGLGQANTEAFFGQGTRLTVV.

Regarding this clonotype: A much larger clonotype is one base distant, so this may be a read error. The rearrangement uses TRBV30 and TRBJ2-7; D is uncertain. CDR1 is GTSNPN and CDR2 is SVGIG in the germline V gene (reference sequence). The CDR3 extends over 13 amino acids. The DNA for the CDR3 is TGTGCCTGGAGTGTCGGTAGATTGTACGAGCAGTGCTTC. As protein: CAWSVGRLYEQCF.

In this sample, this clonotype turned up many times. CDR3 bases: TGTGCCAGCAGTTTTAATGGTGAAAAACTGTTTTTT. It yields the protein CASSFNGEKLFF. The V gene is TRBV12-3 or TRBV12-4, the J gene TRBJ1-4; no definite D call. V was trimmed by 3 bases and J by 7 bases, leaving 6 bases between them. This CDR3 comprises 12 residues.

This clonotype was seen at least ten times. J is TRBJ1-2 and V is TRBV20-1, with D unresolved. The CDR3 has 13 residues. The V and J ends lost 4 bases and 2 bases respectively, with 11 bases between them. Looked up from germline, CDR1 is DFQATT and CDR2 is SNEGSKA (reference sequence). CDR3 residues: CSAIPGPNYGYTF. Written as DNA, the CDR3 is TGCAGTGCTATACCGGGCCCCAACTATGGCTACACCTTC.

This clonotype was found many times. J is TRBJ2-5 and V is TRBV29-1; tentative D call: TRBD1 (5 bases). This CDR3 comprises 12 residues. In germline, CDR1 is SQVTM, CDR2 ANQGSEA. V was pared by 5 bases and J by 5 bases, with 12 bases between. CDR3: CSVSRDRETQYF. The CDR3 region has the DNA TGCAGCGTTAGCAGGGATCGGGAGACCCAGTACTTC.

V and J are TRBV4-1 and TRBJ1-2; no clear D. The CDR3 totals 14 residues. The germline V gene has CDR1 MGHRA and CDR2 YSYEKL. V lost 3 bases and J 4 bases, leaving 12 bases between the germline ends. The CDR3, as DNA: TGCGCCAGCAGCCAGGGCGTAACGGGCTATGGCTACACCTTC. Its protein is CASSQGVTGYGYTF.

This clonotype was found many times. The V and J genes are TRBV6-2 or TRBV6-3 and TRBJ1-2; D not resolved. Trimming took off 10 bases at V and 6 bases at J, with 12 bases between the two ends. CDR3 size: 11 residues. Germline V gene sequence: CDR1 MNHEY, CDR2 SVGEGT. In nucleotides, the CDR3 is TGTGCCACCCGCGAGGGTAATGGCTACACCTTC. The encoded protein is CATREGNGYTF.

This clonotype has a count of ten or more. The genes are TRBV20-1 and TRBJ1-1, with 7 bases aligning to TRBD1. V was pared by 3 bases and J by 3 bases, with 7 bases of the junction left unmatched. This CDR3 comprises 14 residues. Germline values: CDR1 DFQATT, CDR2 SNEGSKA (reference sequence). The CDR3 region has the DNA TGCAGTGCTAGGGGGGCAGGGGGATACACTGAAGCTTTCTTT. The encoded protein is CSARGAGGYTEAFF.

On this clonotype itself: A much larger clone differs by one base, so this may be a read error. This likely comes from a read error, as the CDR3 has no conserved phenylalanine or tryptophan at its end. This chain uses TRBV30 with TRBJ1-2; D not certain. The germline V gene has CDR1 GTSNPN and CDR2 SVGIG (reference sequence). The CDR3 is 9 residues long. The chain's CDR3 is CLHVHGYTV. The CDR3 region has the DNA TGTCTACACGTGCATGGCTACACCGTC.

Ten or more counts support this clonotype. For the CDR3, the DNA is TGTGCCAGTAGTATGGTTGACATGCAGGGGGACATTCAGTACTTC. This encodes CASSMVDMQGDIQYF. The V and J genes are TRBV19 and TRBJ2-4; 7 nucleotides match TRBD1. J gave up 8 bases and V 3 bases, and 10 bases lay outside the gene matches. The CDR3 has 15 amino acids. Germline values: CDR1 LNHDA, CDR2 SQIVND (reference sequence). The whole variable domain, filled in from reference TRBV19 and TRBJ2-4, reads DGGITQSPKYLFRKEGQNVTLSCEQNLNHDAMYWYRQDPGQGLRLIYYSQIVNDFQKGDIAEGYSVSREKKESFPLTVTSAQKNPTAFYLCASSMVDMQGDIQYFGAGTRLSVL.

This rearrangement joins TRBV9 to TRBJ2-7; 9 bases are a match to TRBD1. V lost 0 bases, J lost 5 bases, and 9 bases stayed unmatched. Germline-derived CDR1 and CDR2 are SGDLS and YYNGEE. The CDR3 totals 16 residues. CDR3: CASSVDPGTGLHEQYF. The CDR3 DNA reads TGTGCCAGCAGCGTAGATCCCGGGACAGGGCTCCACGAGCAGTACTTC.

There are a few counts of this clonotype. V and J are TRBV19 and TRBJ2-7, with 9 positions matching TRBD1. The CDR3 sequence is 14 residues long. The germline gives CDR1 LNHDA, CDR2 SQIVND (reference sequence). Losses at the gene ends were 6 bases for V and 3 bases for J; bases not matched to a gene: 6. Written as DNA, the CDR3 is TGTGCCAGTAGCTGGACAGGGGATTTCTACGAGCAGTACTTC. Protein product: CASSWTGDFYEQYF.

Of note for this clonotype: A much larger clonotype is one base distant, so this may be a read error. The CDR3 nucleotides read TGTGCCAGCAGTCGCCCTGGACTAGCTAGCGAGACCCGGTACTTC. Translated: CASSRPGLASETRYF. The chain recombines TRBV6-2 or TRBV6-3 with TRBJ2-5; 8 bases are a match to TRBD2. The CDR3 covers 15 residues. Germline loops: CDR1 MNHEY, CDR2 SVGEGT.

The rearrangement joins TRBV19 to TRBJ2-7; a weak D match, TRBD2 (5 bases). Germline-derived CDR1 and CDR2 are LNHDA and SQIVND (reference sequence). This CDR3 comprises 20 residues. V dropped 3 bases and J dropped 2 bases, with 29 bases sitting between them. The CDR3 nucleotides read TGTGCCAGTAGTATTTCATATTTCACTGGGCGGGCAGGCAAAGCCTACGAGCAGTACTTC. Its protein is CASSISYFTGRAGKAYEQYF.